This TCR beta chain was retrieved from a study of molecular identifiers for immune sequencing clone quantification. With RNA at 10%, 30% or 50%, naive CD8 libraries came from approximately 20,000 to 1,000,000 sorted cells. Sorting recovered naive CD8 T cells on a CD8+CD4-CCR7+CD45RA+ profile. V was cut by 10 bases and J by 0 bases, with 12 bases left in between. Germline CDR1 is SGHVS and CDR2 is FNYEAQ. The CDR3 extends over 13 amino acids. The table lists this clonotype with many counts. Its antigen remains unknown. Study-wide findings and caveats: Clones that exceeded 20 RNA copies held over 97% of effector molecules, yet under 1% in naive cells.

Listed TCR primers and previously described methods were used for bulk TCR libraries. Via MiXCR, TCRdb re-called the PCR reads, giving one row per CDR3 protein. Counted here are 75,000 to 95,000 distinct CDR3 sequences, around 25% occurring once; the ten biggest clones make up about 0.8%. The V and J genes are TRBV7-6 and TRBJ2-5, with D tentatively TRBD2 (6 bases). What was sequenced was naive CD8+ T cells from blood, with Jurkat cell RNA spiked in. Subset indicated: FACS-sorted CD8+CD4-CCR7+CD45RA+ naive T cells. The sequence was collected from a human donor in good health. Some libraries in this study had Jurkat cell RNA spiked in. CDR3 residues: CATRETYQETQYF. Here the CDR3 DNA reads TGTGCCACCCGGGAGACGTACCAAGAGACCCAGTACTTC.